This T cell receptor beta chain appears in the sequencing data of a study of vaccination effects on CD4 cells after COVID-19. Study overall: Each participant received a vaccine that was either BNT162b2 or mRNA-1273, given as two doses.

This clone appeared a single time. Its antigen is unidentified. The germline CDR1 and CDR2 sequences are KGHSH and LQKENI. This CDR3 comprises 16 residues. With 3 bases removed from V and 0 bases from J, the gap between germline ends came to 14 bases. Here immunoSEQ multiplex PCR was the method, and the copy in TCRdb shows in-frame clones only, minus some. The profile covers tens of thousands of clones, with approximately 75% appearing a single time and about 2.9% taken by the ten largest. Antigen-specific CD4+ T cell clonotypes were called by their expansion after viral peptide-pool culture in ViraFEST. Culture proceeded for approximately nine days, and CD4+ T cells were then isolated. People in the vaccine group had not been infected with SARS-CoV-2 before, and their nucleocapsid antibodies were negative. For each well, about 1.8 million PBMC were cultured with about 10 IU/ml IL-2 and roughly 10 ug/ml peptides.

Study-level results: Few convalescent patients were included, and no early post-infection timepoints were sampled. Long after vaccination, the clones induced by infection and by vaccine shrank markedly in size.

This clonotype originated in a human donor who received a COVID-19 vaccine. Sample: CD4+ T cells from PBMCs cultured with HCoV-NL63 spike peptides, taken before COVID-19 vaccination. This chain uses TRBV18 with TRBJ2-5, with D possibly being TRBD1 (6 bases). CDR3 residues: CASSPTQGAYQETQYF. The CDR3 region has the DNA TGTGCCAGCTCACCTACACAGGGCGCGTACCAAGAGACCCAGTACTTC. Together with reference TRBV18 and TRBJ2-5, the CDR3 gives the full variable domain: NAGVMQNPRHLVRRRGQEARLRCSPMKGHSHVYWYRQLPEEGLKFMVYLQKENIIDESGMPKERFSAEFPKEGPSILRIQQVVRGDSAAYFCASSPTQGAYQETQYFGPGTRLLVL.